Presented here are 30 T cell receptor beta chains from one specimen sequenced in a study of graft-versus-host responses after intestinal transplantation. The protocol was immunoSEQ multiplex PCR, while the TCRdb copy is restricted to in-frame clones and leaves out a portion. The sample consists of about 25,000 clones, approximately 85% of them appearing once. This specimen consisted of PBMCs, obtained approximately 450 days after intestinal transplant. The receptor source for this set is a human patient who received an intestinal transplant, so some T cells may come from the graft donor.

The chain joins TRBV10-1 to TRBJ1-1; no clear D. The CDR3 is 16 residues long. V lost 3 bases to trimming and J lost 4 bases, with 18 bases between them. CDR1 WNHNN and CDR2 SYGVQD come from the germline V gene (reference sequence). DNA of the CDR3: TGCGCCAGCAGTGAAAGAGTACTGCCACGATCCACTGAAGCTTTCTTT. Amino acid sequence: CASSERVLPRSTEAFF.

V gene TRBV19 combines with J gene TRBJ1-3; D is perhaps TRBD1 (5 bases). The germline V gene encodes CDR1 LNHDA and CDR2 SQIVND (reference sequence). CDR3 length: 16 residues. Trimming pared 3 bases from V and 2 bases from J, leaving 14 bases between. DNA for the CDR3: TGTGCCAGTAGTATGCTTCAGGGAGCGGCTGGAAACACCATATATTTT. Its translation: CASSMLQGAAGNTIYF.

This chain joins TRBV30 and TRBJ2-6; D is perhaps TRBD1 or TRBD2 (6 bases each). The germline gives CDR1 GTSNPN, CDR2 SVGIG (reference sequence). V lost 2 bases and J 4 bases, leaving 21 bases between the germline ends. The length of the CDR3 is 18 residues. The CDR3, as DNA: TGTGCCTGGAGTCTGTGCGGACTAACAGGGATGGGGGCCAACGTCCTGACTTTC. Translating gives CAWSLCGLTGMGANVLTF.

This chain links TRBV5-1 with TRBJ2-3; D uncertain. CDR3 length equals 15 residues. Germline values: CDR1 SGHRS, CDR2 YFSETQ. V lost 3 bases to trimming and J lost 0 bases, with 11 bases between them. The CDR3 is CASSSGFDSTDTQYF. The CDR3 nucleotides read TGCGCCAGCAGCTCTGGATTTGATAGCACAGATACGCAGTATTTT.

This chain links TRBV5-1 with TRBJ2-2; 8 nucleotides align to TRBD2. The CDR3 is made up of 14 amino acids. Unmatched junction bases numbered 2, after V lost 4 bases and J lost 3 bases. Germline values: CDR1 SGHRS, CDR2 YFSETQ. The CDR3 DNA reads TGCGCCAGCAGCGGACTAGCCGACACCGGGGAGCTGTTTTTT. Translation: CASSGLADTGELFF. The entire variable domain, with the rest obtained from reference TRBV5-1 and TRBJ2-2, is as follows: KAGVTQTPRYLIKTRGQQVTLSCSPISGHRSVSWYQQTPGQGLQFLFEYFSETQRNKGNFPGRFSGRQFSNSRSEMNVSTLELGDSALYLCASSGLADTGELFFGEGSRLTVL.

On this clone: Sequence at one end of the junction differs from germline and may be a read error. V and J are TRBV2 and TRBJ2-3, with D perhaps matching TRBD1 (6 bases). This CDR3 comprises 12 residues. From germline, CDR1 is SNHLY and CDR2 FYNNEI. The CDR3: CASDRSIDTQYF. Here the CDR3 DNA reads TGTGCCAGCGACAGGAGCATAGATACGCAGTATTTT. Full variable domain (remainder filled in from reference TRBV2 and TRBJ2-3): EPEVTQTPSHQVTQMGQEVILRCVPISNHLYFYWYRQILGQKVEFLVSFYNNEISEKSEIFDDQFSVERPDGSNFTLKIRSTKLEDSAMYFCASDRSIDTQYFGPGTRLTVL.

The V call is TRBV19, the J call TRBJ2-1; D is unclear. The germline V gene encodes CDR1 LNHDA and CDR2 SQIVND (reference sequence). The V end was cut by 1 base, the J end by 9 bases, with 10 bases between. The CDR3 spans 13 residues. The CDR3 nucleotides are TGTGCCAGTAGTATAGCCGTCACTCCTGAGCAGTTCTTC. Translating gives CASSIAVTPEQFF.

In its sample, this clone was seen a few times. The rearrangement uses TRBV6-1 and TRBJ2-5; perhaps TRBD2 as D (6 bases). The germline V and J ends were trimmed by 0 bases and 5 bases, with 10 bases remaining between them. The CDR3 is made up of 14 amino acids. From germline, CDR1 is MNHNS and CDR2 SASEGT. CDR3 DNA sequence: TGTGCCAGCAGTGAAGCTGGAGGGCGGGAGACCCAGTACTTC. Its protein is CASSEAGGRETQYF.

This chain connects TRBV19 to TRBJ2-1; D possibly corresponds to TRBD1 (6 bases). CDR3 size: 14 residues. Germline assignment: CDR1 LNHDA and CDR2 SQIVND (reference sequence). The V gene lost 5 bases and the J gene lost 6 bases, with 14 bases spanning the gap. The CDR3 spells CASSVFTGLNEQFF. CDR3 DNA: TGTGCCAGTAGTGTATTTACAGGGCTCAATGAGCAGTTCTTC.

This chain uses TRBV11-1 with TRBJ2-7; weak D call: TRBD2 (6 bases). V was cut by 1 base and J by 6 bases, with 19 bases left in between. The CDR3 is made up of 16 amino acids. Germline lookup yields CDR1 SGHAT and CDR2 FQDESV (reference sequence). CDR3 protein: CASSLVASATTGEQYF. CDR3 nucleotide sequence: TGTGCCAGCAGCTTAGTGGCTAGCGCCACAACGGGCGAGCAGTACTTC. Variable domain in full (rest from reference TRBV11-1 and TRBJ2-7): EAEVAQSPRYKITEKSQAVAFWCDPISGHATLYWYRQILGQGPELLVQFQDESVVDDSQLPKDRFSAERLKGVDSTLKIQPAELGDSAMYLCASSLVASATTGEQYFGPGTRLTVT.

This clone has a handful of counts. The chain links TRBV6-1 to TRBJ2-5; 9 bases align to TRBD2. Germline V CDR1 and CDR2: MNHNS, SASEGT. This CDR3 spans 13 amino acids. Germline trimming cut 7 bases from V and 7 bases from J; bases unmatched to any gene: 7. CDR3 nucleotide sequence: TGTGCCAGCACCCCGGGACTAGCCCGGACCCAGTACTTC. The encoded protein is CASTPGLARTQYF.

The chain couples TRBV6-1 to TRBJ2-7; 9 bases map to TRBD2. With 7 bases clipped from V and 4 bases from J, the junction kept 5 bases outside the gene matches. The CDR3 covers 13 residues. CDR1 and CDR2 from the germline V gene are MNHNS and SASEGT. In nucleotides, the CDR3 is TGTGCCAGCACCGGACTAGCGCCGTACGAGCAGTACTTC. Encoded protein: CASTGLAPYEQYF.

This clone was seen only a few times. This chain uses TRBV6-5 with TRBJ1-5, with D possibly matching TRBD1 (6 bases). CDR3 length: 14 amino acids. Germline V gene lookup returns CDR1 MNHEY and CDR2 SVGAGI. Trimming left V 6 bases short and J 2 bases short, with 11 bases between. Here the CDR3 DNA reads TGTGCCAGCAGCCTCAGGGGTGGCAATCAGCCCCAGCATTTT. This gives the protein CASSLRGGNQPQHF.

The chain recombines TRBV29-1 with TRBJ2-3; a possible D gene is TRBD2 (6 bases). Trimming removed 1 base from V and 0 bases from J, with 11 bases in between. Germline assignment: CDR1 SQVTM and CDR2 ANQGSEA. The CDR3 runs to 15 residues. CDR3 sequence (DNA): TGCAGCGTTGAAGTTGGGGGGTCTAGCACAGATACGCAGTATTTT. Encoded protein: CSVEVGGSSTDTQYF.

The chain joins TRBV9 to TRBJ1-1, with unresolved D. Germline V gene lookup returns CDR1 SGDLS and CDR2 YYNGEE. The length of the CDR3 is 15 residues. Trimming pared 4 bases from V and 2 bases from J, leaving 15 bases between. The CDR3 sequence: CASSPKSAVNTEAFF. As DNA, the CDR3 is TGTGCCAGCAGCCCTAAGTCGGCAGTAAACACTGAAGCTTTCTTT.

The genes are TRBV7-6 and TRBJ2-3; weak D call: TRBD1 (6 bases). The V gene lost 6 bases and the J gene lost 0 bases, with 10 bases spanning the gap. The CDR3 runs to 14 residues. Germline assignment: CDR1 SGHVS and CDR2 FNYEAQ. This CDR3 is CASSPDSSTDTQYF. CDR3 nucleotide sequence: TGTGCCAGCAGTCCGGACAGCAGCACAGATACGCAGTATTTT.

The chain joins TRBV7-9 to TRBJ2-5; D is undetermined. The tail of the sequence fits TRBJ2-7 better, so the J call may be wrong. The germline CDR1 and CDR2 sequences are SEHNR and FQNEAQ (reference sequence). There are 14 residues in the CDR3. CDR3 in amino acids: CASSWTLTTYEQYF. The CDR3 nucleotides read TGTGCCAGCAGCTGGACCCTTACCACCTACGAGCAGTACTTC.

The rearrangement links TRBV13 to TRBJ2-7, with 7 bases identical to TRBD1. The CDR3 has 13 residues. Looked up from germline, CDR1 is PRHDT and CDR2 is FYEKMQ (reference sequence). J gave up 7 bases and V 8 bases, and 11 bases lay outside the gene matches. This CDR3 is CASRTGVSGEQYF. The DNA of the CDR3 is TGTGCCAGCCGCACAGGGGTCTCGGGGGAGCAGTACTTC.

This chain connects TRBV6-1 to TRBJ2-7; 7 bases agree with TRBD2. V shed 7 bases and J 3 bases; nucleotides not matched to a gene: 12. The CDR3 covers 15 residues. Germline V lookup: CDR1 MNHNS, CDR2 SASEGT. The chain's CDR3 is CASINLGRGDYEQYF. CDR3 DNA sequence: TGTGCCAGCATTAATCTTGGACGGGGGGACTACGAGCAGTACTTC.

The V gene is TRBV7-8, the J gene TRBJ2-3, with TRBD2 matching over 12 bases. In germline, CDR1 is SGHVS, CDR2 FQNEAQ. The CDR3 is made up of 16 amino acids. After removal of 5 bases from V and 4 bases from J, the junction contained 7 bases not matched to a gene. The CDR3 loop reads CASSPRTSGTADTQYF. CDR3 nucleotide sequence: TGTGCCAGCAGCCCCCGGACTAGCGGGACCGCAGATACGCAGTATTTT. The variable domain in full, completed from reference TRBV7-8 and TRBJ2-3, reads GAGVSQSPRYKVAKRGQDVALRCDPISGHVSLFWYQQALGQGPEFLTYFQNEAQLDKSGLPSDRFFAERPEGSVSTLKIQRTQQEDSAVYLCASSPRTSGTADTQYFGPGTRLTVL.

The chain carries TRBV28 and TRBJ2-1; 10 bases are a match to TRBD2. Trimming took 4 bases from V and 0 from J; bases not matched to a gene: 15. The CDR3 loop spans 20 amino acids. Per germline, CDR1 MDHEN and CDR2 SYDVKM. The CDR3 DNA is TGTGCCAGCAGTTCCCGAAGGGTAGCGGGAGGACTCCGCTCCTACAATGAGCAGTTCTTC. It yields the protein CASSSRRVAGGLRSYNEQFF.

This chain links TRBV5-1 with TRBJ1-4; D gene uncertain. From germline, CDR1 is SGHRS and CDR2 YFSETQ. Trimming took 4 bases from V and 6 from J, leaving 16 bases between them. The CDR3 is made up of 15 amino acids. This chain's CDR3 is CASSRDGREDEKLFF. The DNA for the CDR3 is TGCGCCAGCAGCCGCGATGGTAGAGAGGATGAAAAACTGTTTTTT.

Written as DNA, the CDR3 is TGTGCCAGCAGCTGGGAGGGGGGCAATGAGCAGTTCTTC. It specifies CASSWEGGNEQFF. The chain is built from TRBV5-4 and TRBJ2-1; TRBD2 might be the D (7 bases). The CDR3 has 13 residues. V dropped 3 bases and J dropped 6 bases, with 10 bases sitting between them. Germline V gene sequence: CDR1 SGHNT, CDR2 YYREEE (reference sequence).

This clone is a singleton in its sample. The rearrangement uses TRBV7-2 and TRBJ1-2; D ambiguous. CDR1 and CDR2 (germline): SGHTA, FQGNSA. Trimming took off 4 bases at V and 7 bases at J, with 13 bases between the two ends. This CDR3 is built from 13 residues. The CDR3 loop reads CASSSRYRIGYTF. The DNA for the CDR3 is TGTGCCAGCAGCTCCAGATACAGAATTGGCTACACCTTC.

This CDR3 is CASSYQGGSTDTQYF. In nucleotides, the CDR3 is TGTGCCAGCAGCTACCAAGGGGGAAGCACAGATACGCAGTATTTT. V gene TRBV27 combines with J gene TRBJ2-3; maybe TRBD1 (6 bases). Trimming removed 6 bases from V and 0 bases from J, with 13 bases in between. There are 15 residues in the CDR3. Per the germline V gene, CDR1 is MNHEY and CDR2 is SMNVEV (reference sequence).

V usage is TRBV29-1 and J usage is TRBJ2-5, with D unresolved. The DNA end lines up better with TRBJ2-7; the J call may be wrong. Looked up from germline, CDR1 is SQVTM and CDR2 is ANQGSEA. CDR3 length: 12 residues. Here the CDR3 reads CSVGHDSYEQYF. CDR3 bases: TGCAGCGTTGGACACGACTCCTACGAGCAGTACTTC.

The V and J genes are TRBV5-1 and TRBJ1-5; D uncertain. The CDR3 is made up of 14 amino acids. Deletions cut 0 bases from V and 2 bases from J, with 6 bases between. Germline CDR1 SGHRS, CDR2 YFSETQ. The CDR3 protein is CASSLEGGNQPQHF. The CDR3, as DNA: TGCGCCAGCAGCTTGGAGGGAGGCAATCAGCCCCAGCATTTT.

The V and J genes are TRBV27 and TRBJ2-7, with a weak D call TRBD1 (5 bases). Germline CDR1 is MNHEY and CDR2 is SMNVEV (reference sequence). The CDR3 is made up of 14 amino acids. V lost 4 bases to trimming and J lost 6 bases, with 16 bases between them. The CDR3 is CASSSKPTGPEQYF. CDR3 nucleotides: TGTGCCAGCAGTTCAAAACCTACAGGTCCCGAGCAGTACTTC.

The V call is TRBV28, the J call TRBJ1-4, with 8 positions matching TRBD1. Losses at the gene ends were 2 bases for V and 8 bases for J; bases not matched to a gene: 7. The CDR3 length is 15 residues. Germline V CDR1 and CDR2: MDHEN, SYDVKM. The CDR3 DNA follows: TGTGCCAGCAGTTTAGCGGACAGGGTGTCGGAAAAACTGTTTTTT. As protein: CASSLADRVSEKLFF.

This chain connects TRBV7-3 to TRBJ2-7, with TRBD2 matching 7 bases. The ends lost 0 bases at V and 5 bases at J; junction bases unmatched: 10. CDR1 SGHTA and CDR2 FQGTGA come from the germline V gene. CDR3 length equals 16 residues. The DNA for the CDR3 is TGTGCCAGCAGCTTAACGACGGGGGAGGGCCGCAACGAGCAGTACTTC. Translating it yields CASSLTTGEGRNEQYF.